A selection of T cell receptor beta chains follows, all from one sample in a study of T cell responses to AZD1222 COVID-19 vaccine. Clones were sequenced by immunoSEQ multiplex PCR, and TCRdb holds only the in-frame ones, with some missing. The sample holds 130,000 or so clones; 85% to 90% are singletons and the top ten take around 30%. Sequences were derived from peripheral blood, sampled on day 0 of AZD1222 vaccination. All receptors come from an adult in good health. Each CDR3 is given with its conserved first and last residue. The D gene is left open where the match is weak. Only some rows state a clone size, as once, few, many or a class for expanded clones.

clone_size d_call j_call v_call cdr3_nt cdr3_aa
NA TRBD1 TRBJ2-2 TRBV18 TGTGCCAGCTCAGAGGGACAGGGGAACACCGGGGAGCTGTTTTTT CASSEGQGNTGELFF
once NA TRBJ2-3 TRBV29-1 TGCAGCGGCCTAGTGGAAACAGATACGCAGTATTTT CSGLVETDTQYF
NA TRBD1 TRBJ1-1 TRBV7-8 TGTGCCAGCAGCTCCGCAGGGGGGAACACTGAGGCTTTCTTT CASSSAGGNTEAFF
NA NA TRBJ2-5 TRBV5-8 TGTGCCAGCACCCTTTGGGTGGGGGAGACCCAGTACTTC CASTLWVGETQYF
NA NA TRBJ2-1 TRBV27 TGTGCCAGCATGGCAGGGTACTACAATGAGCAGTTCTTC CASMAGYYNEQFF
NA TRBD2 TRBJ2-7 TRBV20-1 TGCAGTGCGGGACTAACCTACGAGCAGTACTTC CSAGLTYEQYF
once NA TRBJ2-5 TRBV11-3 TGTGCCAGCAGCTTATCGGCGGGTTCGGAGACCCAGTACTTC CASSLSAGSETQYF
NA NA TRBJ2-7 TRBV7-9 TGTGCCAGCAGCTCAAGGGGGGCGGATCCCTACGAGCAGTACTTC CASSSRGADPYEQYF
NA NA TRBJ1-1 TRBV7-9 TGTGCCTCCACGGCAACTCCCACTGAAGCTTTCTTT CASTATPTEAFF
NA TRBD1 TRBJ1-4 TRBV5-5 TGTGCCAGCAGCACCGGGACAGAGGTGGAAAAACTGTTTTTT CASSTGTEVEKLFF
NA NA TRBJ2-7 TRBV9 TGTGCCAGCAGCCCAGGGGTACCGACCTACGAGCAGTACTTC CASSPGVPTYEQYF
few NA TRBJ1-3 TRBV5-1 TGCGCCAGCAGCTTGGTCAGTTCTGGAAACACCATATATTTT CASSLVSSGNTIYF
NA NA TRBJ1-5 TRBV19 TGTGCCAGTAGTCCCGCCGGGGCCAACTGGGGAGGGCCCCAGCATTTT CASSPAGANWGGPQHF
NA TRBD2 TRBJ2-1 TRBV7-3 TGTGCCAGCAGCTTAACCGGGAGAGGGAGGGATGAGCAGTTCTTC CASSLTGRGRDEQFF
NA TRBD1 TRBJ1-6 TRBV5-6 TGTGCCAGCAGCTCCGACAGGGGGTTCTATAATTCACCCCTCCACTTT CASSSDRGFYNSPLHF
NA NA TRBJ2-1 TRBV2 TGTGCCAGCAGTTTCAATGAGCAGTTCTTC CASSFNEQFF
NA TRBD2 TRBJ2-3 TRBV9 TGTGCCAGCAGCGTAGAATCTAGCGGAAGGGGAGCAGATACGCAGTATTTT CASSVESSGRGADTQYF
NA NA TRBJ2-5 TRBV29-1 TGCAGCGTTGGCGGGTTGGGACAAGAGACCCAGTACTTC CSVGGLGQETQYF
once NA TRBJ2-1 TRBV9 TGTGCCAGCAGCCCCGGGGGCTACAATGAGCAGTTCTTC CASSPGGYNEQFF
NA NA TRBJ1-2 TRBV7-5 TGTGTCAGAAGGGGGAACAGGGCTAACTATGGCTACACCTTC CVRRGNRANYGYTF
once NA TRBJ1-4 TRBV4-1 TGCGCCAGCAGCCAAGACGGGGTCGCCGGGACTAATGAAAAACTGTTTTTT CASSQDGVAGTNEKLFF
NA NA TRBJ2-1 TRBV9 TGTGCCAGCAGCGTAGAGGCGGGAAGGGAGTACAATGAGCAGTTCTTC CASSVEAGREYNEQFF
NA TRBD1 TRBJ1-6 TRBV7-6 TGTGCCAGCAGCTCCGTACAGGGGGCGATGAATTCACCCCTCCACTTT CASSSVQGAMNSPLHF
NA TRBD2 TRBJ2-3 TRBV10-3 TGTGCCATCACGGAGACTAGCGACACAGATACGCAGTATTTT CAITETSDTDTQYF
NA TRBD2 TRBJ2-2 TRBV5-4 TGTGCCAGCAGCCCGGGGGCACTAGCGGGAGGGCCGCGGACCGGGGAGCTGTTTTTT CASSPGALAGGPRTGELFF
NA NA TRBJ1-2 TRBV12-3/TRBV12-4 TGTGCCAGCAGTTCGGGTCCCTATGGCTACACCTTC CASSSGPYGYTF
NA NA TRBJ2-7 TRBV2 TGTGCCAGCATGATCTACGAGCAGTACTTC CASMIYEQYF
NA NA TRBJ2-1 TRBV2 TGTGCCAGCAGTGTCGGGCAGGGAGGTGAGCAGTTCTTC CASSVGQGGEQFF
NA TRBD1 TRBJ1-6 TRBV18 TGTGCCAGCTCACTCCGTTCGGACAGGCATAATTCACCCCTCCACTTT CASSLRSDRHNSPLHF
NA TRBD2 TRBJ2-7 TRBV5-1 TGCGCCAGCAGCTTTCTAGCGGGAGATTCCTACGAGCAGTACTTC CASSFLAGDSYEQYF
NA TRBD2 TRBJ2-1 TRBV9 TGTGCCAGCAGCGCCAGGACTAGCGGGAGTAGTGAGCAGTTCTTC CASSARTSGSSEQFF
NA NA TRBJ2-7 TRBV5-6 TGTGCCAGCAGCGCCTTAGGCTACGAGCAGTACTTC CASSALGYEQYF
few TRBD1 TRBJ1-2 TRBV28 TGTGCCAGCAGTGTGACAGGGATCGGCTATGGCTACACCTTC CASSVTGIGYGYTF
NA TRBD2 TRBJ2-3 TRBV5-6 TGTGCCAGCAGTCTAGGACTAGTAAGCACAGATACGCAGTATTTT CASSLGLVSTDTQYF
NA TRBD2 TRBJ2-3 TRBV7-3 TGTGCCAGCAGCTTAATAGCGGGGAGCACAGATACGCAGTATTTT CASSLIAGSTDTQYF
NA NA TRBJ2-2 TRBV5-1 TGCGCCAGCAGCGAAAGCGACACCGGGGAGCTGTTTTTT CASSESDTGELFF
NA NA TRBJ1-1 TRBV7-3 TGTGCCAGCAGCTTCCAACAGGGAACTGAAGCTTTCTTT CASSFQQGTEAFF
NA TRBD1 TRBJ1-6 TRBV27 TGTGCCAGCAGAGACCGGGACAGGGGTTTTAATTCACCCCTCCACTTT CASRDRDRGFNSPLHF
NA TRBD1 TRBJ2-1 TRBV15 TGTGCCACCAGCAGGGCCGGGACAGGGGTTTACAATGAGCAGTTCTTC CATSRAGTGVYNEQFF
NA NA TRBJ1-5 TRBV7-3 TGTGCCAGCAGTTATGGCCTTAATCAGCCCCAGCATTTT CASSYGLNQPQHF
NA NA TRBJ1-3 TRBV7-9 TGTGCCAGCGGACGGAGCTCTGGAAACACCATATATTTT CASGRSSGNTIYF
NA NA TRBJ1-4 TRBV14 TGTGCCAGCAGCCGGAGAGGGGGAGAAAAACTGTTTTTT CASSRRGGEKLFF
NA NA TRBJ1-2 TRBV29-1 TGCAGCGTTCCTCGAGGTGCGGTCGGTGGCTACACCTTC CSVPRGAVGGYTF
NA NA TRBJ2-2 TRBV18 TGTGCCAGCTCAGCCGGCCCGGGCGGGGGCAACACCGGGGAGCTGTTTTTT CASSAGPGGGNTGELFF
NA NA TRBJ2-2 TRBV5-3 TGTGCCAGAAGCCGAACCCAGGTGGACCGGGGAGCTGTTTTT CARSRTQVDRGAVF
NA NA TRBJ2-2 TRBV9 TGTGCCAGCAGCGTAGGTCCCCCCGGAGTGATGCTGTTTTTT CASSVGPPGVMLFF
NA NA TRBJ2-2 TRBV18 TGTGCCAGCTCAGTTGTCATCCAGGACGCCGGGGAGCTGTTTTTT CASSVVIQDAGELFF
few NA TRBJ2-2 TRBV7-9 TGTGCCAGCAGCTTAGCGGAAAACACCGGGGAGCTGTTTTTT CASSLAENTGELFF
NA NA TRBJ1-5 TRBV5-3 TGTGCCAGAAGCTTGAACCAGCCCCAGCATTTT CARSLNQPQHF
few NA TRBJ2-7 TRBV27 TGTGCCAGCAGCCCATGGGGGGGGCTGTGGTACTTC CASSPWGGLWYF
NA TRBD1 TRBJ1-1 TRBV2 TGTGCCAGCAGTGAAGCGGACCCCGGGACAGGTGGCGCTTTCTTT CASSEADPGTGGAFF